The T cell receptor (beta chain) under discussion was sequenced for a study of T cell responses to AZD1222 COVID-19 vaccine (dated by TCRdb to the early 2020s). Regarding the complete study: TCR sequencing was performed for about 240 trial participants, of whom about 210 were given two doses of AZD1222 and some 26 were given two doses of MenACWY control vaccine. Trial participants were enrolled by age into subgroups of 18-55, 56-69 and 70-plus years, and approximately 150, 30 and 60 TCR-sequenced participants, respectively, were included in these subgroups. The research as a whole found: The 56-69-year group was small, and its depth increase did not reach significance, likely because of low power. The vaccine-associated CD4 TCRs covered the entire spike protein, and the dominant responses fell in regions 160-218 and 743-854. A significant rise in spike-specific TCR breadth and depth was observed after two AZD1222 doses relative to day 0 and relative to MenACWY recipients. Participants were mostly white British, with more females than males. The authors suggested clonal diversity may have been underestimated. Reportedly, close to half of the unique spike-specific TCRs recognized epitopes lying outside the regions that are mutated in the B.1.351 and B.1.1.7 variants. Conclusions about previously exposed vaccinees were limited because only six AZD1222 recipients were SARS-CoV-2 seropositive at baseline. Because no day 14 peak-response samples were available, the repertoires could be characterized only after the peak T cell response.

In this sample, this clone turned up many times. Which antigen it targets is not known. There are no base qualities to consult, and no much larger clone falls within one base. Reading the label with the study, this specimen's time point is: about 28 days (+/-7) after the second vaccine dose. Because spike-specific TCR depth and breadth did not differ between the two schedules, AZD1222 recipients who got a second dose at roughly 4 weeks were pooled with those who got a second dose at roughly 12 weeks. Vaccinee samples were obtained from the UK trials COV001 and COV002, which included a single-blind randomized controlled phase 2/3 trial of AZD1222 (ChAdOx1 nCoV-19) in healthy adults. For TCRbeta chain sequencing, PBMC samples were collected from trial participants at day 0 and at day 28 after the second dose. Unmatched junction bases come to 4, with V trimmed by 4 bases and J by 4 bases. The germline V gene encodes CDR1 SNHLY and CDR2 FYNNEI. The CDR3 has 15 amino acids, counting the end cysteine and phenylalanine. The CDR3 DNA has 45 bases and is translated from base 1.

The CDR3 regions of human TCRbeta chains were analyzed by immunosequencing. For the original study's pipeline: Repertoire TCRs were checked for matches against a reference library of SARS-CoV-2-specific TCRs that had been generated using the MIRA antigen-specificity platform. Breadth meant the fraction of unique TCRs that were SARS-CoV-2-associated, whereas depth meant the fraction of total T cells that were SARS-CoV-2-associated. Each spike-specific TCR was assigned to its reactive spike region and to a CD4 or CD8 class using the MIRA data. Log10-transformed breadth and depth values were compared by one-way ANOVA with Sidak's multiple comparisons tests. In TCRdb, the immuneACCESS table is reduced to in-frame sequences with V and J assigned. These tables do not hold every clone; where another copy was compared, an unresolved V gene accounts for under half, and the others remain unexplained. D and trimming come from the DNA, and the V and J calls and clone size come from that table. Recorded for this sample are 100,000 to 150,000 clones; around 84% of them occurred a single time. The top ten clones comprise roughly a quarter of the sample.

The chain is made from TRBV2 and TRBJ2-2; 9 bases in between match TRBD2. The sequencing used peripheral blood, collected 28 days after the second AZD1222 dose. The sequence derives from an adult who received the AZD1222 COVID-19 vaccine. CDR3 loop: CASSAAGGRTGELFF. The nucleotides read TGTGCCAGCAGTGCGGCGGGGGGGCGCACCGGGGAGCTGTTTTTT.